These 4 T cell receptor beta chains came from one sample sequenced in a study of blood T cell repertoires in COVID-19. Sequencing was performed with immunoSEQ multiplex PCR; in TCRdb, only in-frame clones are kept and a portion is missing. Here the sample spans more than 200,000 clones, approximately 83% being singletons. Sequencing was performed on peripheral blood. Source of these receptors: a man in his fifties with active or convalescent COVID-19.

The chain joins TRBV29-1 to TRBJ2-5; a possible D gene is TRBD1 (5 bases). Germline lookup yields CDR1 SQVTM and CDR2 ANQGSEA. V dropped 3 bases and J dropped 5 bases, with 16 bases sitting between them. CDR3 length equals 14 residues. The CDR3 sequence: CSVDRGRAGETQYF. The CDR3 nucleotides read TGCAGCGTTGATAGGGGCAGGGCCGGGGAGACCCAGTACTTC. Complete variable domain (other parts from reference TRBV29-1 and TRBJ2-5): SAVISQKPSRDICQRGTSLTIQCQVDSQVTMMFWYRQQPGQSLTLIATANQGSEATYESGFVIDKFPISRPNLTFSTLTVSNMSPEDSSIYLCSVDRGRAGETQYFGPGTRLLVL.

This clone occurred once. The chain has TRBV29-1 and TRBJ1-2; perhaps TRBD1 as D (5 bases). The CDR3 has 12 residues. Germline V gives CDR1 SQVTM, CDR2 ANQGSEA. V lost 4 bases and J lost 4, with 10 bases in between. CDR3 nucleotides: TGCAGCGTTGGCGGCAGGGTCTATGGCTACACCTTC. Amino acid sequence: CSVGGRVYGYTF. The full variable domain, rest sourced from reference TRBV29-1 and TRBJ1-2, is SAVISQKPSRDICQRGTSLTIQCQVDSQVTMMFWYRQQPGQSLTLIATANQGSEATYESGFVIDKFPISRPNLTFSTLTVSNMSPEDSSIYLCSVGGRVYGYTFGSGTRLTVV.

In DNA, the CDR3 is TGTGCCAGCAGCTTCAGGGACAGAGCCTACGAGCAGTACTTC. Its translation: CASSFRDRAYEQYF. The chain links TRBV3-1 (or the pseudogene TRBV3-2) to TRBJ2-7; the match to TRBD1 covers 7 bases. The V gene end was trimmed by 5 bases and the J gene end by 2 bases; junction bases not matched to a gene: 6. The germline CDR1 and CDR2 sequences are LGHDT and YNNKEL (reference sequence). The CDR3 consists of 14 residues.

This chain uses TRBV1 with TRBJ2-5; the D call in the table, TRBD2, was not verified against the DNA. TRBV1 is given as a pseudogene. The CDR3 spans 14 residues. CDR3 coding DNA: TGCACCAGCAGCAAAGGGACTTCCATAGGGACCCAGTACTTC. Translation: CTSSKGTSIGTQYF.